The 32 T cell receptor beta chains reported below all come from one sample, sequenced in a study of cytotoxic CD8 clonotypes in ibrutinib-treated CLL. Sequencing was performed with immunoSEQ multiplex PCR; in TCRdb, only in-frame clones are kept and a portion is missing. The sample lists approximately 350,000 clones; about 61% were seen once. Here the sequenced sample was PBMCs, taken after 36 months of ibrutinib treatment. Receptor source: a human donor with chronic lymphocytic leukemia.

As DNA, the CDR3 is TGTGCCAGCAGCTTCCGAAAACATTCCGCCCTAGATGAGCAGTTCTTC. This codes for CASSFRKHSALDEQFF. V usage is TRBV7-9 and J usage is TRBJ2-1; D ambiguous. There are 16 residues in the CDR3. V was pared by 3 bases and J by 8 bases, with 20 bases between. From germline, CDR1 is SEHNR and CDR2 FQNEAQ (reference sequence).

This sequence joins TRBV5-1 and TRBJ1-2; D remains unclear. CDR3 length: 15 residues. CDR1 and CDR2 (germline): SGHRS, YFSETQ. Trimming left V 0 bases short and J 0 bases short, with 9 bases between. The CDR3: CASSLVSGANYGYTF. The CDR3 DNA reads TGCGCCAGCAGCTTGGTTTCAGGAGCTAACTATGGCTACACCTTC.

The J gene is TRBJ2-5, the V gene TRBV4-1, with a tentative D call TRBD2 (7 bases). The germline V gene encodes CDR1 MGHRA and CDR2 YSYEKL. The CDR3 totals 16 residues. Trimming removed 0 bases from V and 5 bases from J, with 16 bases in between. CDR3 sequence: CASSQEEGGGSETQYF. CDR3 nucleotides: TGCGCCAGCAGCCAAGAGGAAGGGGGAGGGTCGGAGACCCAGTACTTC.

J is TRBJ2-7 and V is TRBV5-1, with 8 bases aligning to TRBD2. Germline V gene data show CDR1 as SGHRS and CDR2 as YFSETQ. The V segment lost 6 bases and the J segment 1 base; nucleotides outside the gene matches: 12. This CDR3 is built from 16 residues. Here the CDR3 DNA reads TGCGCCAGCATTATCCTCCTAGCGGGTTTTTCCTACGAGCAGTACTTC. Protein product: CASIILLAGFSYEQYF.

V and J are TRBV5-1 and TRBJ1-2; no clear D. The germline V gene has CDR1 SGHRS and CDR2 YFSETQ. V lost 0 bases and J 12 bases, leaving 12 bases between the germline ends. The CDR3 has 12 residues. The CDR3 sequence: CASSLGQNVHTF. The CDR3 DNA sequence: TGCGCCAGCAGCTTGGGGCAGAACGTCCACACCTTC.

The rearrangement uses TRBV27 and TRBJ2-3; no clear D gene. This CDR3 has 13 residues. V was trimmed by 5 bases and J by 2 bases, leaving 8 bases between them. Germline CDR1 reads MNHEY; CDR2 reads SMNVEV (reference sequence). CDR3 nucleotide sequence: TGTGCCAGCAGTCCCTACCACACAGATACGCAGTATTTT. Translating it yields CASSPYHTDTQYF.

This sequence joins TRBV15 and TRBJ2-5; maybe TRBD2 (5 bases). The V and J ends lost 0 bases and 5 bases respectively, with 7 bases between them. The length of the CDR3 is 13 residues. From germline, CDR1 is LNHNV and CDR2 YYDKDF (reference sequence). CDR3 loop: CATSRDEGETQYF. CDR3 DNA sequence: TGTGCCACCAGCAGAGACGAGGGCGAGACCCAGTACTTC.

The CDR3: CASRGQLNTEAFF. CDR3 nucleotides: TGCGCCAGCAGGGGACAATTGAACACTGAAGCTTTCTTT. This chain connects TRBV10-1 to TRBJ1-1, with D possibly matching TRBD1 (6 bases). This CDR3 spans 13 amino acids. Germline assignment: CDR1 WNHNN and CDR2 SYGVQD (reference sequence). V was clipped by 6 bases and J by 0 bases, with 8 bases between them.

The V gene is TRBV5-5, the J gene TRBJ1-2; no firm D call. The ends were cut back, 4 bases at V and 8 bases at J, with 9 bases in the middle. Germline V gene lookup returns CDR1 SGHKS and CDR2 YYEKEE (reference sequence). The CDR3 covers 11 residues. CDR3 amino acids: CASSSGWGYTF. As DNA, the CDR3 is TGTGCCAGCAGCAGCGGGTGGGGCTACACCTTC. The entire variable domain, with the rest obtained from reference TRBV5-5 and TRBJ1-2, is as follows: DAGVTQSPTHLIKTRGQQVTLRCSPISGHKSVSWYQQVLGQGPQFIFQYYEKEERGRGNFPDRFSARQFPNYSSELNVNALLLGDSALYLCASSSGWGYTFGSGTRLTVV.

The rearrangement joins TRBV4-1 to TRBJ2-7, with D possibly being TRBD1 or TRBD2 (6 bases each). The CDR3 has 15 residues. Between the trimmed V and J ends, which lost 3 bases and 3 bases, there was a span of 15 bases. CDR1 and CDR2 from the germline V gene are MGHRA and YSYEKL. The CDR3 loop reads CASSHMEGVDYEQYF. The CDR3 bases are TGCGCCAGCAGCCACATGGAGGGGGTAGACTACGAGCAGTACTTC.

Details on this clone: The identical CDR3 is also encoded by other nucleotide sequences in the sample. CDR3 DNA: TGTGCCAGCAGCCCAGGACAGGGGAGCTCCTACGAGCAGTACTTC. Translating gives CASSPGQGSSYEQYF. The rearrangement links TRBV7-6 to TRBJ2-7, with 9 positions matching TRBD1. Germline V gives CDR1 SGHVS, CDR2 FNYEAQ. V gave up 5 bases and J gave up 0 bases; unmatched junction bases: 5. The CDR3 is made up of 15 amino acids.

The chain has TRBV5-8 and TRBJ2-5, with D maybe TRBD2 (7 bases). CDR1 is SGHTS and CDR2 is YDEGEE in the germline V gene. The CDR3 loop spans 17 amino acids. V lost 1 base and J lost 5, with 21 bases in between. The CDR3 loop is CASSLRARGAQRETQYF. Written as DNA, the CDR3 is TGTGCCAGCAGCTTGCGGGCTCGGGGGGCGCAACGGGAGACCCAGTACTTC.

J is TRBJ2-1 and V is TRBV19; 7 bases align to TRBD1. Germline V CDR1 and CDR2: LNHDA, SQIVND (reference sequence). The CDR3 consists of 16 residues. V dropped 8 bases and J dropped 3; count of bases not matched to a gene: 13. DNA of the CDR3: TGTGCCAGTTCCATTTCACCGAGGGGGCACTACAATGAGCAGTTCTTC. Translating it yields CASSISPRGHYNEQFF.

This clone was seen only a few times. The V gene is TRBV7-9, the J gene TRBJ2-5; tentatively, D is TRBD1 or TRBD2 (6 bases each). The germline V and J ends were trimmed by 2 bases and 4 bases, with 11 bases remaining between them. CDR3 length equals 14 residues. Germline V gives CDR1 SEHNR, CDR2 FQNEAQ (reference sequence). CDR3 nucleotides: TGTGCCAGCAGCTTATGGGGGGCGGCAGAGACCCAGTACTTC. Encoded protein: CASSLWGAAETQYF.

This clone was found a few times. This chain connects TRBV7-8 to TRBJ1-2; D is unclear. This CDR3 contains 15 residues. The ends were cut back, 5 bases at V and 7 bases at J, with 20 bases in the middle. In germline, CDR1 is SGHVS, CDR2 FQNEAQ. The CDR3 sequence is CASSPFYTSASGYTF. The DNA for the CDR3 is TGTGCCAGCAGCCCTTTCTATACGTCGGCCTCTGGCTACACCTTC.

The V call is TRBV15, the J call TRBJ1-5, with D possibly matching TRBD1 (5 bases). V lost 0 bases and J 0 bases, leaving 12 bases between the germline ends. Germline-derived CDR1 and CDR2 are LNHNV and YYDKDF (reference sequence). The length of the CDR3 is 17 residues. The CDR3 reads CATSRDDRFYSNQPQHF. The DNA for the CDR3 is TGTGCCACCAGCAGAGATGACAGATTTTATAGCAATCAGCCCCAGCATTTT.

The chain carries TRBV29-1 and TRBJ2-3; no firm D call. CDR1 SQVTM and CDR2 ANQGSEA come from the germline V gene. V shed 4 bases and J shed 4 bases, with 9 bases lying between them. The CDR3 consists of 12 residues. CDR3 sequence: CSVAVSSDTQYF. CDR3 bases: TGCAGCGTTGCGGTTTCGTCAGATACGCAGTATTTT.

V usage is TRBV19 and J usage is TRBJ2-7; D not resolved. CDR3 length equals 14 residues. CDR1 LNHDA and CDR2 SQIVND come from the germline V gene (reference sequence). V was pared by 3 bases and J by 2 bases, with 11 bases between. The CDR3 DNA sequence: TGTGCCAGTAGTATGTTGGACGGACCCTACGAGCAGTACTTC. Encoded protein: CASSMLDGPYEQYF. Filled out from reference TRBV19 and TRBJ2-7, the complete variable domain reads DGGITQSPKYLFRKEGQNVTLSCEQNLNHDAMYWYRQDPGQGLRLIYYSQIVNDFQKGDIAEGYSVSREKKESFPLTVTSAQKNPTAFYLCASSMLDGPYEQYFGPGTRLTVT.

For the CDR3, the DNA is TGCGCCAGCAGCTGGGCAGGGGGTGGAATCTACGAGCAGTACTTC. Its translation: CASSWAGGGIYEQYF. This chain links TRBV5-1 with TRBJ2-7; 7 nucleotides agree with TRBD1. In germline, CDR1 is SGHRS, CDR2 YFSETQ. V shed 3 bases, J shed 3 bases, and the junction held 9 bases outside the gene matches. There are 15 residues in the CDR3.

The CDR3 DNA reads TGTGCCATCAGTGAAAATCGGGTTGACGGCTACACCTTC. Translation gives CAISENRVDGYTF. This chain connects TRBV10-3 to TRBJ1-2; D is undetermined. V lost 3 bases to trimming and J lost 8 bases, with 13 bases between them. Germline V gives CDR1 ENHRY, CDR2 SYGVKD. The CDR3 spans 13 residues.

The rearrangement links TRBV4-2 to TRBJ2-7; 12 nucleotides line up with TRBD1. The germline CDR1 and CDR2 sequences are LGHNA and YNFKEQ. Trimming removed 0 bases from V and 3 bases from J; junction bases left unmatched: 9. CDR3 length: 18 residues. CDR3 in amino acids: CASSQDGGQGAKNYEQYF. The CDR3 DNA is TGTGCCAGCAGCCAAGATGGGGGACAGGGGGCGAAAAACTACGAGCAGTACTTC.

J is TRBJ2-3 and V is TRBV9; D is perhaps TRBD1 or TRBD2 (5 bases each). This CDR3 comprises 15 residues. Germline CDR1 SGDLS, CDR2 YYNGEE. With 3 bases removed from V and 0 bases from J, the gap between germline ends came to 11 bases. The CDR3 protein is CASSARDGSTDTQYF. Written as DNA, the CDR3 is TGTGCCAGCAGCGCTCGGGACGGAAGCACAGATACGCAGTATTTT.

The V call is TRBV9, the J call TRBJ2-1; 9 nucleotides agree with TRBD2. Germline-derived CDR1 and CDR2 are SGDLS and YYNGEE. V lost 3 bases, J lost 6 bases, and 7 bases stayed unmatched. This CDR3 is 15 amino acids long. CDR3 DNA sequence: TGTGCCAGCAGCGGCCTAGCGGGAAGGGTCAATGAGCAGTTCTTC. Translating gives CASSGLAGRVNEQFF. Variable domain in full (rest from reference TRBV9 and TRBJ2-1): DSGVTQTPKHLITATGQRVTLRCSPRSGDLSVYWYQQSLDQGLQFLIQYYNGEERAKGNILERFSAQQFPDLHSELNLSSLELGDSALYFCASSGLAGRVNEQFFGPGTRLTVL.

The chain recombines TRBV4-2 with TRBJ2-5; the D gene could be TRBD1 or TRBD2 (5 bases each). The CDR3 is 14 amino acids. Germline-derived CDR1 and CDR2 are LGHNA and YNFKEQ. V shed 4 bases and J shed 3 bases, with 12 bases lying between them. The CDR3 spells CASSRSGTEETQYF. The CDR3 region has the DNA TGTGCCAGCAGCCGATCCGGGACGGAAGAGACCCAGTACTTC.

The chain recombines TRBV6-5 with TRBJ2-5; D unclear. The CDR3 has 13 residues. The V end was cut by 0 bases, the J end by 5 bases, with 7 bases between. Germline V gene sequence: CDR1 MNHEY, CDR2 SVGAGI. CDR3 in amino acids: CASSYSERETQYF. The CDR3 nucleotides read TGTGCCAGCAGTTACTCAGAACGGGAGACCCAGTACTTC.

This rearrangement joins TRBV19 to TRBJ1-1, with D possibly TRBD1 on 5 matching bases. V shed 3 bases and J shed 7 bases, with 18 bases lying between them. From germline, CDR1 is LNHDA and CDR2 SQIVND (reference sequence). This CDR3 is 15 amino acids long. As DNA, the CDR3 is TGTGCCAGTAGTATCCCGACAGCCTCCCCTCTTGAAGCTTTCTTT. Amino acid sequence: CASSIPTASPLEAFF.

The chain links TRBV29-1 to TRBJ1-3, with a possible D match to TRBD1 (6 bases). This CDR3 spans 11 amino acids. V lost 6 bases and J lost 4, with 7 bases in between. The germline CDR1 and CDR2 sequences are SQVTM and ANQGSEA. CDR3 DNA sequence: TGCAGCGTCGACAGGGGAAACACCATATATTTT. It translates to CSVDRGNTIYF.

The rearrangement joins TRBV10-3 to TRBJ2-7; the match to TRBD1 covers 7 bases. V shed 0 bases and J 3 bases; nucleotides not matched to a gene: 5. CDR1 is ENHRY, CDR2 SYGVKD, per germline. The CDR3 is made up of 15 amino acids. The CDR3 DNA reads TGTGCCATCAGTGAGTCGAGAGGGGGCCGCTACGAGCAGTACTTC. This translates into CAISESRGGRYEQYF.

Remarks on this clone: At one of its ends the junction is not consistent with the germline gene, which may arise from a read error. V and J are TRBV4-1 and TRBJ2-7; possible D gene TRBD2, 6 bases. Germline CDR1 reads MGHRA; CDR2 reads YSYEKL. The CDR3 consists of 16 residues. For the CDR3, the DNA is TGCGTCAGCAGCCACCCTTCGGACGGGAGTACCTACGAGCAGTACTTC. Residues: CVSSHPSDGSTYEQYF.

V is TRBV6-5 and J is TRBJ2-3; D is possibly TRBD1 or TRBD2 (5 bases each). This CDR3 region has 16 residues. CDR1 MNHEY and CDR2 SVGAGI come from the germline V gene. The V and J ends lost 1 base and 0 bases respectively, with 11 bases between them. DNA for the CDR3: TGTGCCAGCAGTTACTTTGGGGGTACTAGCACAGATACGCAGTATTTT. It yields the protein CASSYFGGTSTDTQYF.

This chain joins TRBV29-1 and TRBJ2-2; no reliable D call. Per germline, CDR1 SQVTM and CDR2 ANQGSEA. V was pared by 7 bases and J by 0 bases, with 6 bases between. This CDR3 has 12 residues. The CDR3 protein is CSGQTNTGELFF. Written as DNA, the CDR3 is TGCAGCGGCCAGACGAACACCGGGGAGCTGTTTTTT.

This clone is termed large. This sample also contains other DNA sequences that code for the same CDR3. The genes are TRBV28 and TRBJ2-3; 8 nucleotides align to TRBD2. The CDR3 spans 15 residues. The V and J ends lost 2 bases and 2 bases, in that order; junction bases with no gene match: 3. The germline V gene has CDR1 MDHEN and CDR2 SYDVKM. The CDR3 DNA reads TGTGCCAGCAGTTTACCTAGCGGGCTCACAGATACGCAGTATTTT. It encodes CASSLPSGLTDTQYF.